The entry below describes one T cell receptor (beta chain). Its antigen is undetermined. The sample is drawn from a study of a mutant IDH1 vaccine in newly diagnosed glioma. Findings and limits, study-wide: Pseudoprogression seemingly bore no relation to changes in top peripheral T cell clonotypes.

Data came from immunoSEQ multiplex PCR; TCRdb stores just in-frame clones and leaves some out. This sample has tens of thousands of clones; 83% occur once, and the top ten carry around 7%. Time point in this sample: baseline, week 1 (first vaccination visit). The treatment denotes: pre-vaccination baseline after standard-of-care therapy. V shed 3 bases and J 2 bases; nucleotides not matched to a gene: 7. This CDR3 region has 15 residues. Germline V gene data show CDR1 as MNHEY and CDR2 as SVGAGI. The V call is TRBV6-5, the J call TRBJ2-7; 7 positions agree with TRBD2. This clonotype originated in a woman aged 45-65 years with glioma. The starting material was PBMCs, obtained from a glioma patient treated with radiotherapy, temozolomide or both. CDR3: CASSYSAGYTYEQYF. The CDR3 DNA reads as TGTGCCAGCAGTTATTCAGCGGGGTATACCTACGAGCAGTACTTC.